The clone carrying this T cell receptor (beta chain) was seen just once. Profiling relied on immunoSEQ multiplex PCR, and the TCRdb table lists in-frame clones only, not all of them. The sample lists some 340,000 clones; 85% were seen once. These data originate in a study of blood T cell repertoires in COVID-19. Germline V gene lookup returns CDR1 LGHDT and CDR2 YNNKEL (reference sequence). V was cut by 1 base and J by 4 bases, with 13 bases left in between. CDR3 length: 15 residues. The source material was peripheral blood. The sequence was collected from a woman between 18 and 29 years old with acute or convalescent COVID-19. This sequence joins TRBV3-1 (or the pseudogene TRBV3-2) and TRBJ2-5, with D perhaps TRBD1 (5 bases). This CDR3 reads CASSQGRQLVETQYF. Written as DNA, the CDR3 is TGTGCCAGCAGCCAAGGGAGACAGCTCGTAGAGACCCAGTACTTC.